Listed here are 18 T cell receptor beta chains from one sample, sequenced in a study of CD8+CD57+ T cells in acquired aplastic anemia. TCR beta VDJ and CDR3 profiling used genomic DNA as template. Each CDR3 protein gets one entry after TCRdb re-called the reads with MiXCR. Of approximately 150,000 distinct CDR3 sequences listed, roughly 45% are singletons. In patients chosen for sequencing, flow cytometry had shown CD8+CD57+ cell expansion. Material: sorted CD4+, CD8+, or CD8+CD57+ T cells (not recorded which) from PBMCs. Receptors were obtained from a human donor with aplastic anemia.

V is TRBV25-1 and J is TRBJ1-1; tentatively, D is TRBD1 (5 bases). V was pared by 3 bases and J by 2 bases, with 16 bases between. The length of the CDR3 is 16 residues. The germline gives CDR1 MGHDK, CDR2 SYGVNS. The CDR3 here is CASSEISQDLNTEAFF. The CDR3, as DNA: TGTGCCAGCAGTGAGATCTCACAGGATTTAAACACTGAAGCTTTCTTT.

V and J are TRBV19 and TRBJ2-7, with TRBD1 as a possible D gene (6 bases). The germline V gene has CDR1 LNHDA and CDR2 SQIVND (reference sequence). V lost 7 bases and J 1 base, leaving 8 bases between the germline ends. There are 12 residues in the CDR3. The CDR3 nucleotides are TGTGCCAGTACCACAGGGTCCTACGAGCAGTACTTC. The encoded protein is CASTTGSYEQYF.

The chain links TRBV9 to TRBJ1-3, with D possibly matching TRBD1 (5 bases). CDR1 is SGDLS, CDR2 YYNGEE, per germline. The V end was cut by 3 bases, the J end by 1 base, with 14 bases between. The CDR3 consists of 16 residues. CDR3 sequence reads: CASSAGPRGSGNTIYF. For the CDR3, the DNA is TGTGCCAGCAGCGCAGGCCCTCGGGGGTCTGGAAACACCATATATTTT.

The chain joins TRBV7-3 to TRBJ2-5; 7 nucleotides match TRBD2. Germline CDR1 is SGHTA and CDR2 is FQGTGA. The CDR3 is 16 amino acids. V shed 4 bases, J shed 5 bases, and the junction held 13 bases outside the gene matches. The CDR3 region is CASSWGGDPKGETQYF. The CDR3 nucleotides read TGTGCCAGCAGCTGGGGAGGGGATCCTAAAGGGGAGACCCAGTACTTC.

About this clonotype: At one boundary the junction diverges from the germline segment, which might be a read error. The chain joins TRBV19 to TRBJ2-2; 9 nucleotides align to TRBD2. Germline V gene data show CDR1 as LNHDA and CDR2 as SQIVND (reference sequence). CDR3 length: 12 amino acids. As DNA, the CDR3 is TGTGCCAGTAGTCCAAATAGCGGGGGGCTGTTTTTT. Translated, it gives CASSPNSGGLFF.

This clonotype was seen at least ten times. The chain is built from TRBV19 and TRBJ1-2; D is perhaps TRBD1 (5 bases). This CDR3 has 15 amino acids. Germline lookup yields CDR1 LNHDA and CDR2 SQIVND (reference sequence). Trimming took off 5 bases at V and 7 bases at J, with 20 bases between the two ends. CDR3 loop: CASSLVGRVDGGYTF. CDR3 nucleotide sequence: TGTGCCAGTAGTCTGGTGGGGCGAGTGGATGGTGGCTACACCTTC.

The chain links TRBV7-2 to TRBJ2-5, with 8 bases lining up with TRBD2. The end of the DNA fits TRBJ2-1 better, so the J call may be wrong. There are 15 residues in the CDR3. Germline V gene lookup returns CDR1 SGHTA and CDR2 FQGNSA. The CDR3 DNA reads TGTGCCAGCAGCTTAGTTGGGACTAGGGGGAATGAGCAGTTCTTC. This encodes CASSLVGTRGNEQFF.

This clonotype was recorded at least ten times. The V gene is TRBV11-2, the J gene TRBJ2-7; D not resolved. Germline lookup yields CDR1 SGHAT and CDR2 FQNNGV. There are 15 residues in the CDR3. V dropped 5 bases and J dropped 0 bases, with 14 bases sitting between them. The CDR3 bases are TGTGCCAGCAGCCCCTCTCCGGGTAGCTCCTACGAGCAGTACTTC. This gives the protein CASSPSPGSSYEQYF.

This clonotype has ten or more counts. The rearrangement uses TRBV24-1 and TRBJ1-5; D remains unclear. The CDR3 has 16 amino acids. Germline CDR1 and CDR2: KGHDR and SFDVKD. Trimming shortened V by 9 bases and J by 0 bases, and 17 bases separated the two germline ends. As DNA, the CDR3 is TGTGCCACCCGACTCTCAGGCAGATATAGCAATCAGCCCCAGCATTTT. As protein: CATRLSGRYSNQPQHF.

This clonotype was detected many times. This chain joins TRBV15 and TRBJ2-1, with 7 positions matching TRBD1. This CDR3 has 14 residues. J lost 9 bases, V lost 1 base, and 6 bases had no gene match. Germline V gene lookup returns CDR1 LNHNV and CDR2 YYDKDF (reference sequence). The CDR3 sequence is CATSRGLRDSEQFF. In DNA, the CDR3 is TGTGCCACCAGCAGAGGATTGAGGGACAGTGAGCAGTTCTTC.

This rearrangement joins TRBV19 to TRBJ1-2; 9 positions match TRBD1. The CDR3 is 15 residues long. The V and J ends lost 6 bases and 2 bases, in that order; junction bases with no gene match: 7. The germline V gene encodes CDR1 LNHDA and CDR2 SQIVND (reference sequence). The CDR3 protein is CASSGGQGQNYGYTF. CDR3 DNA sequence: TGTGCCAGTAGCGGGGGACAGGGACAAAACTATGGCTACACCTTC.

The table lists this clonotype with a few counts. The chain carries TRBV12-3 or TRBV12-4 and TRBJ2-2; 8 nucleotides agree with TRBD1. The trim removed 5 bases at V and 4 bases at J, leaving 9 bases unmatched. The CDR3 length is 16 residues. The CDR3 DNA sequence: TGTGCCAGCAGTACCACAGGGGGGCTATCCACCGGGGAGCTGTTTTTT. It is translated as CASSTTGGLSTGELFF.

The genes are TRBV19 and TRBJ2-1; D is unresolved. V was trimmed by 1 base and J by 6 bases, leaving 4 bases between them. CDR1 is LNHDA, CDR2 SQIVND, per germline (reference sequence). This CDR3 region has 12 residues. DNA for the CDR3: TGTGCCAGTAGTATAGGCGCCAATGAGCAGTTCTTC. Its translation is CASSIGANEQFF.

The chain recombines TRBV5-1 with TRBJ2-1; TRBD2 matches 11 bases. The V gene end was trimmed by 4 bases and the J gene end by 5 bases; junction bases not matched to a gene: 11. CDR3 length equals 17 residues. Germline V gene sequence: CDR1 SGHRS, CDR2 YFSETQ. CDR3 nucleotides: TGCGCCAGCAGCGCCGCTGCCGGGACTAGCGGAAACAATGAGCAGTTCTTC. Translation: CASSAAAGTSGNNEQFF.

This clonotype was seen at least ten times. The V and J genes are TRBV25-1 and TRBJ1-2; maybe TRBD1 (5 bases). The V end lost 5 bases, the J end lost 4 bases, and 11 bases lay between the germline ends. Germline CDR1 reads MGHDK; CDR2 reads SYGVNS. This CDR3 has 13 residues. CDR3 in DNA: TGTGCCAGCAGTTTGGGGGGGGGCTATGGCTACACCTTC. Translating gives CASSLGGGYGYTF.

This clonotype occurred once. The chain employs TRBV24-1 and TRBJ2-5, with 9 positions matching TRBD2. The germline CDR1 and CDR2 sequences are KGHDR and SFDVKD. Losses at the gene ends were 3 bases for V and 5 bases for J; bases not matched to a gene: 6. This CDR3 has 15 amino acids. CDR3 residues: CATSDAGGSGETQYF. The CDR3 coding sequence is TGTGCCACCAGTGATGCGGGGGGGTCGGGGGAGACCCAGTACTTC.

Ten or more counts support this clonotype. The genes are TRBV5-8 and TRBJ2-3; D is unclear. The CDR3 contains 13 residues. The V gene lost 4 bases and the J gene lost 1 base, with 7 bases spanning the gap. Germline CDR1 is SGHTS and CDR2 is YDEGEE. DNA of the CDR3: TGTGCCAGCAGCCGCTTACGCACAGATACGCAGTATTTT. Protein product: CASSRLRTDTQYF.

By share, this clonotype counts as medium-sized. The chain carries TRBV2 and TRBJ1-5; D remains unclear. The germline V gene encodes CDR1 SNHLY and CDR2 FYNNEI. The CDR3 loop spans 15 amino acids. V was trimmed by 0 bases and J by 9 bases, leaving 15 bases between them. The CDR3 region is CASSEAGGWRGPQHF. The CDR3 DNA reads as TGTGCCAGCAGTGAAGCTGGCGGGTGGAGAGGGCCCCAGCATTTT.